What follows is one T cell receptor beta chain and its context. The sample originates from a study of shared T cell receptors in the human thymus. Sequencing was performed with immunoSEQ multiplex PCR; in TCRdb, only in-frame clones are kept and a portion is missing. Of approximately 580,000 clones in the sample, around 78% are singletons; the top ten hold about 0.013%. A further study also used this sample, focusing on human thymus T cells.

The TCR was taken from a boy in the first two years of life with a congenital heart defect. The specimen sequenced was thymocytes.

CDR3 sequence: CASSQDRQEGNNEQFF. CDR3 DNA: TGCGCCAGCAGCCAAGACAGACAGGAAGGGAACAATGAGCAGTTCTTC. The genes are TRBV4-3 and TRBJ2-1, with a tentative D call TRBD1 (6 bases). V gave up 0 bases and J gave up 5 bases, with 14 bases separating them. In germline, CDR1 is LGHNA, CDR2 YSLEER. This CDR3 is 16 amino acids long.